What follows describes a single T cell receptor (beta chain). Its antigen is not yet known. The record originates from a study of cytomegalovirus exposure and HLA in healthy donors (dated by TCRdb to 2015 to 2018). In the study overall: An earlier analysis of a few hundred of the donors reported approximately 260 Gb of sequence data and about 120 million unique TCR beta sequences obtained from some 170 million T cells. Both class I and class II loci were covered by HLA typing, at four-digit resolution. On average, 235,054 unique TCR beta nucleotide sequences were sequenced per donor among several hundred genotyped donors of the cohort, with 15% to 20% of those sequences being non-productive. A handful of DR-DQ haplotypes were handled as single units for association and clustering because linkage in the cohort was strong. Using immunosequencing, the study profiled T cell repertoires from 550 to 750 subjects and related those repertoires to cytomegalovirus serostatus. A later genetic analysis used genome-wide SNP genotypes for about 55% of the 666 donors, treating that subset as a discovery cohort. Rather than using new phenotypic data, the later analysis identified candidate immune exposures from TCR beta sequences and from how often those sequences occurred across donors. An earlier analysis of roughly 600 of the donors used high-throughput TCR beta sequencing to judge whether each TCR beta V gene segment behaved as functional or pseudogenic. The study was designed to test whether signatures of past pathogen exposure could be identified by cataloging public T cell receptors. Around 320 gigabases of sequencing data and approximately 93 million unique TCR sequences were included in an early release covering several hundred HLA-typed donors. Typing coverage varied by locus: roughly 620-630 donors for A, B, C, DRB1 and DQB1; under 550 for DQA1; more than 600 for DPA1; some 470 for DPB1. In addition to the first cohort of roughly 670 subjects, a separate validation cohort of under 150 different subjects was used. The genetic ancestry cluster associated with self-reported Caucasian donors included 70% to 85% of the 300 to 400 genotyped donors. Donor age, sex, ethnicity and CMV serostatus were compiled together with the repertoire data. The study combined high-throughput TCR immunosequencing, statistical association of individual TCRs with disease status, and machine learning to predict cytomegalovirus infection status. In a later analysis, previously published TCR beta repertoires from 600 to 850 donors were re-analyzed and high-resolution HLA genotyping was added so that TCR occurrence patterns could be studied. Every discovery cohort repertoire had been produced on one sequencing platform. The study at large found these results: An earlier analysis of around 600 of the donors showed that most TCR beta V segments appeared in productive rearrangements either about 90% or about 30% of the time, which broadly matched IMGT annotations. In a later analysis, HLA-associated TCR beta chains were found to be more clonally expanded and to have lower generation probabilities than equally common non-associated chains. According to a later analysis, TCR association rates differed among HLA loci, with DRB1 alleles showing the most associated TCRs and HLA-C alleles showing the fewest. In this cohort, only TCR beta chains were sequenced, and detectable features were limited by the absence of alpha or paired-chain data. The study listed 170 or so TCR beta chains as associated with cytomegalovirus. Because the 87-base-pair reads could not distinguish some IMGT-functional V segments, including TRBV6-2 and TRBV6-3, those segments were excluded. Specific HLA alleles were associated with roughly 17,000 TCR beta sequences at a false discovery rate of 0.05 in a later analysis. Because HLA typing was unavailable for some donors at each locus, only the typed subset was used in association tests. Strong co-occurrence of HLA alleles, especially DR and DQ, made assigning TCR associations to individual alleles difficult. A further reported finding was that TCR beta sequences accurately predicted the HLA-A and HLA-B alleles for most subjects in the first cohort. According to the authors, the approach could potentially be generalized to other disease states and immunological phenotypes. A later analysis found that most CMV-associated TCR beta chains appeared HLA-restricted, with HLA associations seemingly driven largely by CMV exposure. The classifier was reported to diagnose cytomegalovirus status with high specificity and sensitivity in both the original and validation cohorts. A later analysis reported that several top co-occurrence clusters appeared linked to parvovirus B19, influenza, CMV and Epstein-Barr virus. A group of highly shared sequence variants was considered likely to be a technical artifact of the sequencing pipeline. An association between a missense DCLRE1C variant and V-gene and J-gene trimming of TCR beta chains was found in a later genetic analysis and replicated in an independent cohort. While some public TCRs were present in many individuals, most TCR sequences turned up only very rarely across donors. Presence/absence analyses assumed roughly uniform sequencing depth across donors, an assumption that may not hold. Fewer than 20 rarely observed V segments, including chromosome 9 orphons, were excluded from the earlier analysis of approximately 600 of the donors because counts were too low. According to a later genetic analysis, donors in an Asian-associated ancestry cluster had fewer N-insertions in productive TCRs than the approximately 670-donor mean. Immune exposure information for the cohort was limited to CMV serostatus. Linkage disequilibrium might explain the correlated functional status among segregating V segments, but an unknown experimental factor could not be ruled out. In vitro tests confirmed that a few of the cytomegalovirus-associated TCR beta chains recognize cytomegalovirus antigens.

The germline V gene yields KGHSH for CDR1 and LQKENI for CDR2. Measured from the cysteine to the phenylalanine, the CDR3 is 16 residues long. Left in the record is the CDR3 DNA by itself, 48 bases read in frame from the first base. The V end gives up 3 bases and the J end 5 bases, leaving 4 bases in the junction not matched to a gene. Libraries were constructed by the immunoSEQ multiplex PCR assay. For the multiplex PCR, a mixture combining 60 forward primers for TCR Vbeta segments and 13 reverse primers for TCR Jbeta segments was used. Amplification of the CDR3 region of rearranged TCR beta genes was performed with a multiplex PCR assay on genomic DNA. The amplified TCR beta libraries were sequenced on the Illumina HiSeq System as 87-base-pair reads. The paper's data handling went like this. In a later analysis, 70 million to 95 million unique TCR beta chains were counted across the 690 or so repertoires, and approximately 9.9 million of these chains were shared by at least two donors. Raw reads were error-corrected and collapsed into unique sequences by a nearest-neighbor algorithm in which closely related sequences were merged to remove PCR and sequencing errors. V, D and J gene segments were assigned by aligning CDR3 sequences to IMGT reference sequences. For a sequence to be retained, a match of at least six nucleotides was required to both a V gene segment and a J gene segment. Rearrangements were classified as productive when the CDR3 lacked stop codons and remained in frame with V and J, and all other rearrangements were classified as non-productive. Following IMGT convention, CDR3 was defined as the stretch from the second conserved V-encoded cysteine to the conserved J-encoded phenylalanine. In an earlier analysis of approximately 590 of the donors, sequences lacking an unambiguous match to a single V gene segment were excluded. In an earlier analysis of about 590 of the donors, a V segment was called functional when productive rearrangements were above 56.7%, and segregating when the standard deviation between donors exceeded 5%. A statistical classification framework was built for diagnosing cytomegalovirus status from the catalog of TCR beta chain sequences. A later analysis assigned V and J genes by comparing TCR nucleotide sequences with IMGT/GENE-DB human TR gene sequences. A later analysis assigned CDR3 sequences and most-parsimonious VDJ recombination scenarios with the TCRdist pipeline. In a later analysis, every TCR beta chain was defined by the combination of its CDR3 amino acid sequence and its V-gene family, and reads without a unique V-gene family were dropped. A later analysis removed several hundred highly shared, low-generation-probability nucleotide sequences to deal with suspected cross-contamination and a sequencing artifact. In a later analysis, a clonal expansion index for each public chain was calculated from normalized within-repertoire ranks of inferred template counts. In a later analysis, generation probabilities were computed with a VDJ recombination model fitted to out-of-frame rearrangements, and the resulting probabilities were checked against IGoR. A later analysis scored TCR-TCR, TCR-HLA and TCR-CMV co-occurrence with hypergeometric tests, applying a repertoire-size bias correction to TCR pairs. False discovery rates were estimated in a later analysis by permuting HLA or CMV assignments 20 times. In a later analysis, co-occurring TCRs were grouped using DBSCAN, with TCRdist sequence similarity added in when clustering inside HLA-allele-positive subsets. Repertoires with fewer than 30,000 or more than 120,000 public chains, plus five repertoires with anomalous nucleotide sharing, were excluded from co-occurrence clustering. TCRdb re-hosts the immuneACCESS table, in-frame sequences only. Its copies lack some clones; in the studies checked, an unresolved V gene accounts for under half of them, and the cause for the rest is not known. V and J calls and clone size are copied from that table; D and trimming were computed from the DNA. The record for this sample contains approximately 120,000 clones. Jointly, the top ten make up 2.2% of the sample.

In total, about 650 healthy bone marrow donors made up the cohort. At the time of sampling, all cohort members were nominally healthy, though unrecorded immune exposures were likely present. The donor tested CMV seronegative and was one of the 352 seronegative cohort members. Each donor provided a peripheral blood sample, and peripheral blood mononuclear cells were used for TCR beta sequencing. Genomic DNA extraction from the blood cell samples was performed with the Qiagen DNeasy Blood Extraction Kit. Sequenced sample: PBMCs. The rearrangement joined TRBV18 to TRBJ2-3, and 14 junctional nucleotides match TRBD2. The TCR comes from a man aged 40-49 years in good health and CMV-seronegative. The CDR3 amino acid sequence is: CASSPGLAGEGDTQYF. The DNA sequence is as follows: TGTGCCAGCTCACCGGGACTAGCGGGAGAGGGAGATACGCAGTATTTT.